This is a list of T cell receptor beta chains from one sample in a study of cytomegalovirus exposure and HLA in healthy donors. Some clones are missing from TCRdb's copy, which holds only in-frame ones; the method was immunoSEQ multiplex PCR. The sample holds more than 300,000 clones, just over 85% seen once. The specimen was PBMCs. Every receptor here comes from a woman aged 18-29 years in good health and CMV-seronegative. CDR3s include the opening cysteine and the closing phenylalanine or tryptophan. D genes are given only for firm matches. The size entry is marked missing in some rows and otherwise reads once, few, many or a size class.

len: 14
abundance: few
j_gene: TRBJ1-1
v_gene: TRBV9
d_gene: TRBD1
CDR3aa: CASSPRDRVQQAFF
CDR3nt: TGTGCCAGCAGCCCGAGGGACAGGGTTCAACAAGCTTTCTTT

len: 16
abundance: .
j_gene: TRBJ2-3
v_gene: TRBV9
d_gene: .
CDR3aa: CASSIRAADTTDTQYF
CDR3nt: TGTGCCAGCAGCATCAGGGCGGCGGATACCACAGATACGCAGTATTTT

len: 14
abundance: .
j_gene: TRBJ1-1
v_gene: TRBV18
d_gene: TRBD1
CDR3aa: CASSLDRVNTEAFF
CDR3nt: TGTGCCAGCTCACTGGACAGGGTGAACACTGAAGCTTTCTTT

len: 18
abundance: once
j_gene: TRBJ1-1
v_gene: TRBV6-4
d_gene: .
CDR3aa: CASSDRLGRRLMNTEAFF
CDR3nt: TGTGCCAGCAGTGATAGATTGGGCAGGCGCCTTATGAACACTGAAGCTTTCTTT

len: 15
abundance: .
j_gene: TRBJ1-5
v_gene: TRBV19
d_gene: TRBD1
CDR3aa: CASSTNRGSNQPQHF
CDR3nt: TGTGCCAGTAGTACCAACAGGGGAAGCAATCAGCCCCAGCATTTT

len: 16
abundance: few
j_gene: TRBJ1-5
v_gene: TRBV19
d_gene: .
CDR3aa: CASSIRSAGGNQPQHF
CDR3nt: TGTGCCAGTAGTATACGATCGGCAGGGGGCAATCAGCCCCAGCATTTT

len: 16
abundance: .
j_gene: TRBJ2-1
v_gene: TRBV4-1
d_gene: .
CDR3aa: CASSQRRTRRGDEQFF
CDR3nt: TGCGCCAGCAGCCAAAGACGTACTAGGCGTGGGGATGAGCAGTTCTTC

len: 14
abundance: .
j_gene: TRBJ2-5
v_gene: TRBV5-4
d_gene: TRBD2
CDR3aa: CASSLGTNLETQYF
CDR3nt: TGTGCCAGCAGCCTCGGGACTAATTTGGAGACCCAGTACTTC

len: 15
abundance: .
j_gene: TRBJ2-1
v_gene: TRBV27
d_gene: .
CDR3aa: CASSGTPRAYNEQFF
CDR3nt: TGTGCCAGCAGCGGGACTCCCCGAGCCTACAATGAGCAGTTCTTC

len: 17
abundance: .
j_gene: TRBJ1-4
v_gene: TRBV4-2
d_gene: .
CDR3aa: CASRPRQSETPGEKLFF
CDR3nt: TGTGCCAGCAGGCCTAGACAGTCCGAAACGCCAGGTGAAAAACTGTTTTTT

len: 14
abundance: .
j_gene: TRBJ2-1
v_gene: TRBV28
d_gene: TRBD2
CDR3aa: CASSLGLRSSEQFF
CDR3nt: TGTGCCAGCAGTTTGGGACTACGCAGTTCTGAGCAGTTCTTC

len: 16
abundance: .
j_gene: TRBJ2-2
v_gene: TRBV5-1
d_gene: .
CDR3aa: CASSLVVGANTGELFF
CDR3nt: TGCGCCAGCAGCTTGGTAGTGGGCGCGAACACCGGGGAGCTGTTTTTT